These 27 T cell receptor beta chains were all obtained from the same sample, sequenced in a study of T cell responses to AZD1222 COVID-19 vaccine. This table comes from immunoSEQ multiplex PCR, and its TCRdb copy is limited to in-frame clones, with some not included. The sample holds around 140,000 clones, almost 90% seen once. The sample here was peripheral blood, taken 28 days after the second AZD1222 dose. The receptors here all came from an adult who received the AZD1222 COVID-19 vaccine.

This chain connects TRBV27 to TRBJ2-3; D gene uncertain. Trimming left V 3 bases short and J 0 bases short, with 7 bases between. This CDR3 is built from 14 residues. Germline V gene sequence: CDR1 MNHEY, CDR2 SMNVEV (reference sequence). CDR3 sequence reads: CASSFSVSTDTQYF. The DNA of the CDR3 is TGTGCCAGCAGTTTTTCCGTTAGCACAGATACGCAGTATTTT.

The chain's CDR3 is CATSRDQQTNEKLFF. The CDR3 coding sequence is TGTGCCACCAGCAGAGATCAACAGACTAATGAAAAACTGTTTTTT. V usage is TRBV15 and J usage is TRBJ1-4; the D is unclear. Per the germline V gene, CDR1 is LNHNV and CDR2 is YYDKDF (reference sequence). The CDR3 is 15 amino acids. V lost 0 bases and J lost 2, with 7 bases in between.

This chain uses TRBV7-9 with TRBJ1-1; TRBD1 agrees at 8 bases. Germline CDR1 is SEHNR and CDR2 is FQNEAQ (reference sequence). The CDR3 has 13 residues. The V segment lost 5 bases and the J segment 2 bases; nucleotides outside the gene matches: 1. The DNA for the CDR3 is TGTGCCAGCAGCGGACAGGGTAACACTGAAGCTTTCTTT. Translated, it gives CASSGQGNTEAFF.

The chain is built from TRBV30 and TRBJ2-1, with 13 bases aligning to TRBD2. Germline lookup yields CDR1 GTSNPN and CDR2 SVGIG (reference sequence). CDR3 length: 15 residues. J lost 4 bases, V lost 3 bases, and 3 bases had no gene match. The CDR3: CAWRLAGGQYNEQFF. CDR3 bases: TGTGCCTGGAGACTAGCGGGAGGGCAATACAATGAGCAGTTCTTC.

CDR3 bases: TGTGCCAGCAGTTTAGAAGGGACGGACGGGGAGCTGTTTTTT. Encoded protein: CASSLEGTDGELFF. The chain joins TRBV27 to TRBJ2-2; TRBD1 or TRBD2 may be the D gene (5 bases each). CDR1 is MNHEY, CDR2 SMNVEV, per germline (reference sequence). V lost 2 bases and J 7 bases, leaving 11 bases between the germline ends. The CDR3 covers 14 residues.

CDR3 loop: CASSVVGGGTDTQYF. The CDR3 nucleotides read TGTGCCAGCAGCGTAGTAGGGGGGGGCACAGATACGCAGTATTTT. The rearrangement joins TRBV9 to TRBJ2-3, with D perhaps TRBD2 (7 bases). V lost 0 bases to trimming and J lost 1 base, with 9 bases between them. Germline-derived CDR1 and CDR2 are SGDLS and YYNGEE. This CDR3 region has 15 residues.

The chain couples TRBV9 to TRBJ1-2; perhaps TRBD1 as D (6 bases). The germline V gene has CDR1 SGDLS and CDR2 YYNGEE. Trimming took 2 bases from V and 4 from J, leaving 18 bases between them. The CDR3 is 16 amino acids. CDR3 loop: CASSVETGSPPYGYTF. The DNA of the CDR3 is TGTGCCAGCAGCGTGGAGACAGGTTCCCCACCCTATGGCTACACCTTC.

This chain uses TRBV6-2 or TRBV6-3 with TRBJ2-4; D is perhaps TRBD1 (5 bases). Per germline, CDR1 MNHEY and CDR2 SVGEGT. V was pared by 7 bases and J by 7 bases, with 14 bases between. CDR3 size: 13 residues. The CDR3 region is CASTPGIGNIQYF. The CDR3 DNA reads as TGTGCCAGCACCCCAGGGATTGGGAACATTCAGTACTTC.

V is TRBV6-6 and J is TRBJ1-2, with D tentatively TRBD1 (5 bases). V was shortened by 5 bases and J by 8 bases, with 15 bases between the two germline ends. Germline V CDR1 and CDR2: MNHNY, SVGAGI (reference sequence). This CDR3 comprises 13 residues. Here the CDR3 DNA reads TGTGCCAGCAGTCCTCAGGGTTTTGAGGGCTACACCTTC. This encodes CASSPQGFEGYTF.

The chain employs TRBV6-5 and TRBJ2-1; TRBD1 matches at 7 bases. Per germline, CDR1 MNHEY and CDR2 SVGAGI. V dropped 2 bases and J dropped 7; count of bases not matched to a gene: 8. The CDR3 is 15 amino acids. CDR3 protein: CASSYSLTGWNEQFF. CDR3 DNA: TGTGCCAGCAGTTACAGTTTGACAGGGTGGAATGAGCAGTTCTTC.

The chain recombines TRBV9 with TRBJ2-7, with a weak D call TRBD2 (6 bases). The germline V gene encodes CDR1 SGDLS and CDR2 YYNGEE. V was pared by 2 bases and J by 2 bases, with 11 bases between. This CDR3 is built from 14 residues. This CDR3 is CASSVSGHPYEQYF. CDR3 nucleotide sequence: TGTGCCAGCAGCGTTAGCGGTCACCCCTACGAGCAGTACTTC. Combining the CDR3 with reference TRBV9 and TRBJ2-7 gives the whole variable domain DSGVTQTPKHLITATGQRVTLRCSPRSGDLSVYWYQQSLDQGLQFLIQYYNGEERAKGNILERFSAQQFPDLHSELNLSSLELGDSALYFCASSVSGHPYEQYFGPGTRLTVT.

This chain uses TRBV28 with TRBJ2-7, with 7 bases lining up with TRBD1. In germline, CDR1 is MDHEN, CDR2 SYDVKM. After removal of 3 bases from V and 2 bases from J, the junction contained 4 bases not matched to a gene. This CDR3 spans 14 amino acids. Here the CDR3 reads CASSLGQGAYEQYF. The CDR3, as DNA: TGTGCCAGCAGTTTGGGGCAGGGGGCCTACGAGCAGTACTTC.

This sequence joins TRBV10-1 and TRBJ2-7; D might be TRBD1 or TRBD2, each matching 5 bases. Germline-derived CDR1 and CDR2 are WNHNN and SYGVQD (reference sequence). The CDR3 has 14 amino acids. Trimming shortened V by 5 bases and J by 5 bases, and 16 bases separated the two germline ends. CDR3 region: CASSSGASNHEQYF. The CDR3 DNA follows: TGCGCCAGCAGTTCCGGGGCCTCCAACCACGAGCAGTACTTC.

The rearrangement links TRBV27 to TRBJ1-1; TRBD1 is a possible D gene (5 bases). The CDR3 consists of 14 residues. V shed 6 bases and J shed 1 base, with 12 bases lying between them. CDR1 is MNHEY, CDR2 SMNVEV, per germline (reference sequence). The CDR3 reads CASRPTGGNTEAFF. DNA for the CDR3: TGTGCCAGCAGACCGACCGGGGGGAACACTGAAGCTTTCTTT.

The chain employs TRBV19 and TRBJ2-3, with a tentative D call TRBD2 (5 bases). CDR3 length: 14 residues. V dropped 1 base and J dropped 4 bases, with 9 bases sitting between them. Germline V gene data show CDR1 as LNHDA and CDR2 as SQIVND (reference sequence). The CDR3 nucleotides read TGTGCCAGTAGTATAGGAGGGTTCGCAGATACGCAGTATTTT. Protein: CASSIGGFADTQYF. The full variable domain, completed using reference TRBV19 and TRBJ2-3, is DGGITQSPKYLFRKEGQNVTLSCEQNLNHDAMYWYRQDPGQGLRLIYYSQIVNDFQKGDIAEGYSVSREKKESFPLTVTSAQKNPTAFYLCASSIGGFADTQYFGPGTRLTVL.

The chain combines TRBV2 with TRBJ1-5; unclear D gene. The length of the CDR3 is 12 residues. Germline loops: CDR1 SNHLY, CDR2 FYNNEI. V lost 0 bases to trimming and J lost 8 bases, with 5 bases between them. The CDR3: CASSEAREPQHF. CDR3 bases: TGTGCCAGCAGTGAAGCAAGAGAGCCCCAGCATTTT.

The CDR3 DNA is TGTGCCATCAGCCCCAACAGGGGGATCACAGATACGCAGTATTTT. Translating gives CAISPNRGITDTQYF. The rearrangement joins TRBV10-3 to TRBJ2-3, with 8 bases that match TRBD1. From germline, CDR1 is ENHRY and CDR2 SYGVKD. V shed 6 bases, J shed 2 bases, and the junction held 7 bases outside the gene matches. The CDR3 covers 15 residues.

V is TRBV19 and J is TRBJ2-5, with 10 bases that match TRBD1. J was trimmed by 5 bases and V by 7 bases; bases with no gene match: 10. The V gene's germline CDR1 is LNHDA and CDR2 SQIVND (reference sequence). The CDR3 runs 15 residues. The DNA of the CDR3 is TGTGCCAGTACCCCACGACAGGGGGCTAGCGAGACCCAGTACTTC. Its translation: CASTPRQGASETQYF.

This clone was seen just once. CDR3 sequence (DNA): TGTGCCAGCAGCTTAGTTGAGGGGTTCACCGGGGAGCTGTTTTTT. This sequence encodes CASSLVEGFTGELFF. The chain is built from TRBV7-2 and TRBJ2-2; D could derive from TRBD1 or TRBD2 (5 bases each). The germline V gene has CDR1 SGHTA and CDR2 FQGNSA. This CDR3 is built from 15 residues. V lost 1 base and J lost 4, with 10 bases in between.

The CDR3 spells CASSLDKTNYGYTF. The DNA for the CDR3 is TGTGCCAGCAGTTTAGACAAAACCAACTATGGCTACACCTTC. The chain couples TRBV28 to TRBJ1-2, with unresolved D. Trimming took off 2 bases at V and 2 bases at J, with 9 bases between the two ends. Germline V lookup: CDR1 MDHEN, CDR2 SYDVKM. This CDR3 contains 14 residues.

This chain connects TRBV9 to TRBJ2-3, with TRBD1 identical over 7 bases. Looked up from germline, CDR1 is SGDLS and CDR2 is YYNGEE. This CDR3 contains 15 residues. With 3 bases clipped from V and 2 bases from J, the junction kept 6 bases outside the gene matches. The CDR3 bases are TGTGCCAGCAGCGATGACAGGGAGAACACAGATACGCAGTATTTT. This translates into CASSDDRENTDTQYF.

The J gene is TRBJ2-5, the V gene TRBV6-1; D unclear. The V gene lost 2 bases and the J gene lost 5 bases, with 12 bases spanning the gap. The CDR3 loop spans 14 amino acids. In germline, CDR1 is MNHNS, CDR2 SASEGT. In nucleotides, the CDR3 is TGTGCCAGCAGTGAAAGGGCAGGATGGGAGACCCAGTACTTC. Translating it yields CASSERAGWETQYF.

The V gene is TRBV7-2, the J gene TRBJ1-3; a weak D match, TRBD1 (5 bases). This CDR3 has 13 amino acids. CDR1 and CDR2 (germline): SGHTA, FQGNSA. With 5 bases removed from V and 9 bases from J, the gap between germline ends came to 14 bases. The CDR3 loop reads CASSPRGGSTIYF. The CDR3 region has the DNA TGTGCCAGCAGCCCCCGCGGGGGTAGCACCATATATTTT. Full variable domain (remainder filled in from reference TRBV7-2 and TRBJ1-3): GAGVSQSPSNKVTEKGKDVELRCDPISGHTALYWYRQSLGQGLEFLIYFQGNSAPDKSGLPSDRFSAERTGGSVSTLTIQRTQQEDSAVYLCASSPRGGSTIYFGEGSWLTVV.

The chain links TRBV6-1 to TRBJ1-2; D might be TRBD1 (6 bases). V was pared by 1 base and J by 3 bases, with 15 bases between. The CDR3 is 16 residues long. CDR1 and CDR2 (germline): MNHNS, SASEGT. The CDR3 coding sequence is TGTGCCAGCAGTGAAGAGGGGGGTATAGGGTACTATGGCTACACCTTC. As protein: CASSEEGGIGYYGYTF.

V usage is TRBV29-1 and J usage is TRBJ2-7; 9 bases are a match to TRBD2. This CDR3 is built from 17 residues. Germline V gives CDR1 SQVTM, CDR2 ANQGSEA. The ends lost 4 bases at V and 5 bases at J; junction bases unmatched: 18. CDR3 DNA sequence: TGCAGCGTTGCCTCCTTATCCCCTCTAGCGGGAATCGACGAGCAGTACTTC. Amino acid sequence: CSVASLSPLAGIDEQYF.

This chain joins TRBV20-1 and TRBJ1-2; D uncertain. V was cut by 4 bases and J by 8 bases, with 8 bases left in between. The CDR3 spans 10 residues. Germline values: CDR1 DFQATT, CDR2 SNEGSKA (reference sequence). CDR3 DNA: TGCAGTGCTACTAAAGAAGGCTACACCTTC. It specifies CSATKEGYTF.

V and J are TRBV18 and TRBJ1-5, with no clear D. CDR1 KGHSH and CDR2 LQKENI come from the germline V gene. The CDR3 runs 16 residues. V lost 0 bases and J 1 base, leaving 10 bases between the germline ends. CDR3: CASSPPGGRSNQPQHF. CDR3 sequence (DNA): TGTGCCAGCTCACCACCGGGAGGGAGGAGCAATCAGCCCCAGCATTTT.